Listed below are T cell receptor beta chains from one sample, sequenced in a study of regulatory T cells in long-lasting Graves disease. Using its own MiXCR run on the multiplex PCR reads, TCRdb lists one record per CDR3 protein. The sample lists hundreds of thousands of distinct CDR3 sequences, approximately 16% occurring once. These same data were also listed under a study on T cells in Graves' hyperthyroidism and ophthalmopathy.

The sample here was peripheral blood mononuclear cells (PBMCs), taken at new diagnosis, from a patient treated with antithyroid drugs. All receptors derive from a man aged 40-55 years with Graves disease. CDR3s include the opening cysteine and the closing phenylalanine or tryptophan. The order of the fields is CDR3 DNA, CDR3 protein, D gene, V gene, J gene, clone size. A D gene is named only where the DNA matches it firmly. Clone size is shown for a subset of rows, as once, few, many or a class of expanded clone.

cdr3_nt: TGCAGTGCTGCCAGGGGGAGCGAGCAGTTCTTC; cdr3_aa: CSAARGSEQFF; d_call: TRBD1; v_call: TRBV20-1; j_call: TRBJ2-1; clone_size: many
cdr3_nt: TGTGCCAGCAGTTTAGGGGAGTCTTCCTATAATTCACCCCTCCACTTT; cdr3_aa: CASSLGESSYNSPLHF; d_call: NA; v_call: TRBV28; j_call: TRBJ1-6; clone_size: many
cdr3_nt: TGTGCCAGCAGCCCCCAGCTGAACACCGGGGAGCTGTTTTTT; cdr3_aa: CASSPQLNTGELFF; d_call: NA; v_call: TRBV12-3/TRBV12-4; j_call: TRBJ2-2; clone_size: few
cdr3_nt: TGTGCCAGCAGCCAGGGCCACACTGAAGCTTTCTTT; cdr3_aa: CASSQGHTEAFF; d_call: NA; v_call: TRBV14; j_call: TRBJ1-1; clone_size: NA
cdr3_nt: TGTGCCAGCTCACCACTCGGGACAGGGGGAGATCAGCCCCAGCATTTT; cdr3_aa: CASSPLGTGGDQPQHF; d_call: TRBD1; v_call: TRBV18; j_call: TRBJ1-5; clone_size: few
cdr3_nt: TGTGCCAGCAGCTTTTATAGGGGATCCACTAACTATGGCTACACCTTC; cdr3_aa: CASSFYRGSTNYGYTF; d_call: NA; v_call: TRBV11-2; j_call: TRBJ1-2; clone_size: NA
cdr3_nt: TGTGCCAGCAGTGAAGCAGTTGGCTACACCTTC; cdr3_aa: CASSEAVGYTF; d_call: NA; v_call: TRBV2; j_call: TRBJ1-2; clone_size: many
cdr3_nt: TGTGCCAGCAGTGTTTGGACGGGTGAAGCTTTCTTT; cdr3_aa: CASSVWTGEAFF; d_call: NA; v_call: TRBV6-1; j_call: TRBJ1-1; clone_size: few
cdr3_nt: TGTGCCAGCAGTAAAAGCAAGGGACTAGCGGGGCCCACAGATACGCAGTATTTT; cdr3_aa: CASSKSKGLAGPTDTQYF; d_call: TRBD2; v_call: TRBV2; j_call: TRBJ2-3; clone_size: many
cdr3_nt: TGTGCCAGCAGTGAAGCCGGGTCCAGACTTAACTATGGCTACACCTTC; cdr3_aa: CASSEAGSRLNYGYTF; d_call: NA; v_call: TRBV6-1; j_call: TRBJ1-2; clone_size: many
cdr3_nt: TGTGCCAGCTCACCAAACCGGGCGGCTGAAGCTTTCTTT; cdr3_aa: CASSPNRAAEAFF; d_call: NA; v_call: TRBV18; j_call: TRBJ1-1; clone_size: many
cdr3_nt: TGTGCCACCAGTGATCGAACAGGGTTGGGGAGGACTTTCTTT; cdr3_aa: CATSDRTGLGRTFF; d_call: NA; v_call: TRBV24-1; j_call: TRBJ1-1; clone_size: NA
cdr3_nt: TGTGCCAGCGGGAACGGTGGCCCCAACTATGGCTACACCTTC; cdr3_aa: CASGNGGPNYGYTF; d_call: NA; v_call: TRBV12-3/TRBV12-4; j_call: TRBJ1-2; clone_size: NA
cdr3_nt: TGTGCCAGCAGCGGAGCACGGGGGGTTTGGGACAATGAGCAGTTCTTC; cdr3_aa: CASSGARGVWDNEQFF; d_call: TRBD2; v_call: TRBV9; j_call: TRBJ2-1; clone_size: few
cdr3_nt: TGTGCCAGCAGGACGGGCGAGCAGTACTTC; cdr3_aa: CASRTGEQYF; d_call: NA; v_call: TRBV2; j_call: TRBJ2-7; clone_size: many
cdr3_nt: TGTGCCAGCAGCCAAGATCCCGGACAGGGGATGAACTATGGCTACACCTTC; cdr3_aa: CASSQDPGQGMNYGYTF; d_call: TRBD1; v_call: TRBV4-2; j_call: TRBJ1-2; clone_size: NA
cdr3_nt: TGTGCCAGCAGTTTATTCGGAACCCCATCGTCTGGGGCCAACGTCCTGACTTTC; cdr3_aa: CASSLFGTPSSGANVLTF; d_call: NA; v_call: TRBV27; j_call: TRBJ2-6; clone_size: NA